Following are 32 T cell receptor beta chains from one sample sequenced in a study of neoadjuvant anti-PD-1 for oral cavity cancer. Time point indicated: after neoadjuvant nivolumab, at surgical resection. TCRdb's table, derived via immunoSEQ multiplex PCR, lists solely in-frame clones and lacks some. Among more than 12,000 clones listed, 40% were seen once. Sequencing was performed on tumor tissue, taken after nivolumab (anti-PD-1) treatment. Source of these receptors: a person between 40 and 79 years old with oral cavity squamous cell carcinoma.

This chain uses TRBV5-1 with TRBJ1-3, with no clear D. Trimming took off 4 bases at V and 2 bases at J, with 13 bases between the two ends. The CDR3 is 15 amino acids. Germline lookup yields CDR1 SGHRS and CDR2 YFSETQ. This CDR3 reads CASSPDASPGNTIYF. The CDR3 nucleotides read TGCGCCAGCAGCCCGGACGCATCGCCTGGAAACACCATATATTTT.

This clone was observed a handful of times. The genes are TRBV9 and TRBJ1-6, with 8 bases aligning to TRBD1. From germline, CDR1 is SGDLS and CDR2 YYNGEE. The junction had 3 bases not matched to a gene; V was cut back by 3 bases and J by 7 bases. There are 14 residues in the CDR3. The DNA for the CDR3 is TGTGCCAGCAGCGCATACAGGGGGAATTCACCCCTCCACTTT. Its translation is CASSAYRGNSPLHF.

The table lists this clone with a few counts. The gene calls are TRBV27 and TRBJ2-3, with 8 nucleotides matching TRBD1. The germline gives CDR1 MNHEY, CDR2 SMNVEV (reference sequence). The trim removed 10 bases at V and 5 bases at J, leaving 8 bases unmatched. CDR3 length equals 13 residues. The CDR3 nucleotides are TGTGCCACCAGGGGGCTTGTAGAAGATACGCAGTATTTT. Its protein product is CATRGLVEDTQYF.

CDR3 loop: CASSLWGDRGLGSPLHF. The CDR3 DNA reads as TGTGCCAGCAGTTTATGGGGGGACAGGGGGCTTGGTTCACCCCTCCACTTT. The chain couples TRBV28 to TRBJ1-6, with TRBD1 matching over 12 bases. Trimming at V came to 0 bases and at J to 9 bases, leaving 6 bases not matched to a gene. This CDR3 is built from 17 residues. Germline CDR1 MDHEN, CDR2 SYDVKM. The full variable domain, completed using reference TRBV28 and TRBJ1-6, is DVKVTQSSRYLVKRTGEKVFLECVQDMDHENMFWYRQDPGLGLRLIYFSYDVKMKEKGDIPEGYSVSREKKERFSLILESASTNQTSMYLCASSLWGDRGLGSPLHFGNGTRLTVT.

This clone is labeled as medium-sized. The V and J genes are TRBV4-2 and TRBJ1-2, with TRBD1 matching over 10 bases. Germline V lookup: CDR1 LGHNA, CDR2 YNFKEQ. V dropped 3 bases and J dropped 4; count of bases not matched to a gene: 5. This CDR3 region has 15 residues. In DNA, the CDR3 is TGTGCCAGCAGCCACCCGACAGGGGGCGGCTATGGCTACACCTTC. Encoded protein: CASSHPTGGGYGYTF.

This clone occurred a few times. The chain links TRBV10-3 to TRBJ2-1; the match to TRBD1 covers 12 bases. The CDR3 loop spans 13 amino acids. CDR1 is ENHRY, CDR2 SYGVKD, per germline. Losses at the gene ends were 7 bases for V and 9 bases for J; bases not matched to a gene: 4. The CDR3 reads CAITGQGAGEQFF. CDR3 DNA: TGTGCCATCACGGGACAGGGGGCGGGTGAGCAGTTCTTC.

The chain employs TRBV9 and TRBJ2-4; D is undetermined. The V end lost 3 bases, the J end lost 6 bases, and 13 bases lay between the germline ends. CDR3 length equals 14 residues. CDR1 and CDR2 from the germline V gene are SGDLS and YYNGEE. The CDR3: CASSADVVANIQYF. CDR3 nucleotides: TGTGCCAGCAGCGCGGATGTCGTGGCAAACATTCAGTACTTC.

The chain uses TRBV30 and TRBJ1-5, with D maybe TRBD1 (5 bases). The length of the CDR3 is 12 residues. Germline V gene data show CDR1 as GTSNPN and CDR2 as SVGIG (reference sequence). V lost 3 bases and J lost 12, with 15 bases in between. CDR3 sequence (DNA): TGTGCCTGGAGCCCTCAGGGAAATGTCCAGCATTTT. Translating it yields CAWSPQGNVQHF.

Here the CDR3 reads CASSQPGTDTQYF. The CDR3 bases are TGCGCCAGCAGCCAGCCGGGCACAGATACGCAGTATTTT. This chain connects TRBV4-1 to TRBJ2-3; D unclear. Trimming pared 3 bases from V and 1 base from J, leaving 5 bases between. Germline assignment: CDR1 MGHRA and CDR2 YSYEKL. The CDR3 is made up of 13 amino acids.

The chain combines TRBV15 with TRBJ1-3; D gene ambiguous. This CDR3 is built from 14 residues. CDR1 is LNHNV and CDR2 is YYDKDF in the germline V gene (reference sequence). The V and J ends lost 6 bases and 0 bases respectively, with 9 bases between them. As DNA, the CDR3 is TGTGCCACCAGGAGAACAGTCTCTGGAAACACCATATATTTT. It yields the protein CATRRTVSGNTIYF.

This clone was seen a handful of times. The chain carries TRBV19 and TRBJ2-3, with D tentatively TRBD1 or TRBD2 (5 bases each). The length of the CDR3 is 13 residues. Germline lookup yields CDR1 LNHDA and CDR2 SQIVND (reference sequence). V lost 8 bases and J 5 bases, leaving 14 bases between the germline ends. The CDR3 region has the DNA TGTGCCAGTGGGGACCTCCCTGGAGATACGCAGTATTTT. This translates into CASGDLPGDTQYF.

By proportion, this clone is medium-sized (0.01 to 0.1%). The rearrangement uses TRBV19 and TRBJ2-1; 7 bases are shared with TRBD1. V trimming: 6 bases; J trimming: 6 bases; junction bases outside the gene matches: 8. The CDR3 has 14 amino acids. Germline-derived CDR1 and CDR2 are LNHDA and SQIVND (reference sequence). CDR3 region: CASSLGTASNEQFF. CDR3 coding DNA: TGTGCCAGTAGCCTCGGGACAGCCTCCAATGAGCAGTTCTTC.

This clone was counted many times. This chain connects TRBV7-6 to TRBJ2-2; D tentatively fits TRBD1 or TRBD2 (6 bases each). This CDR3 region has 15 residues. Germline assignment: CDR1 SGHVS and CDR2 FNYEAQ. Between the trimmed V and J ends, which lost 3 bases and 3 bases, there was a span of 11 bases. The chain's CDR3 is CASSFGGYYTGELFF. Written as DNA, the CDR3 is TGTGCCAGCAGCTTCGGGGGCTACTACACCGGGGAGCTGTTTTTT.

The CDR3 loop is CASSLGQGYQPQHF. The CDR3 DNA follows: TGTGCCAGCAGCTTAGGACAGGGCTATCAGCCCCAGCATTTT. This chain joins TRBV7-6 and TRBJ1-5; 7 bases align to TRBD1. Germline assignment: CDR1 SGHVS and CDR2 FNYEAQ. CDR3 size: 14 residues. J lost 5 bases, V lost 1 base, and 2 bases had no gene match.

This clone turned up a few times. This chain connects TRBV10-2 to TRBJ2-3, with D unresolved. Germline V lookup: CDR1 WSHSY, CDR2 SAAADI. The length of the CDR3 is 11 residues. Trimming removed 5 bases at V and 5 bases at J, with 5 bases between. The chain's CDR3 is CASSRVDTQYF. In DNA form, the CDR3 reads TGCGCCAGCAGTCGAGTAGATACGCAGTATTTT.

The chain uses TRBV7-3 and TRBJ2-2; TRBD1 or TRBD2 may be the D gene (5 bases each). Germline V CDR1 and CDR2: SGHTA, FQGTGA. Trimming stripped 8 bases from V and 1 base from J, with 14 bases between. The CDR3 is 15 residues long. CDR3 in DNA: TGTGCCAGCTCTAGGGGAGAGGGGAACACCGGGGAGCTGTTTTTT. Residues: CASSRGEGNTGELFF.

A few counts support this clone. The DNA is omitted, as the CDR3 cannot be located on it reliably, and the CDR3 follows TCRdb's listing. This sequence joins TRBV5-1 and TRBJ1-3. In germline, CDR1 is SGHRS, CDR2 YFSETQ. Both ends counted, the CDR3 spans 15 residues. The CDR3 reads CASSFGSGSGNTIYF.

The chain employs TRBV5-1 and TRBJ1-4; D is possibly TRBD1 (5 bases). Germline V gives CDR1 SGHRS, CDR2 YFSETQ. The CDR3 loop spans 13 amino acids. Trimming stripped 4 bases from V and 6 bases from J, with 10 bases between. CDR3 loop: CASSRDGDEKLFF. The CDR3, as DNA: TGCGCCAGCAGCAGGGACGGGGATGAAAAACTGTTTTTT.

The chain recombines TRBV6-5 with TRBJ2-7, with D unclear. The length of the CDR3 is 12 residues. The germline V gene encodes CDR1 MNHEY and CDR2 SVGAGI. V dropped 7 bases and J dropped 0 bases, with 7 bases sitting between them. CDR3 loop: CASKRSSYEQYF. Here the CDR3 DNA reads TGTGCCAGCAAAAGGAGCTCCTACGAGCAGTACTTC.

This chain connects TRBV15 to TRBJ1-1; 8 bases match TRBD1. Germline CDR1 and CDR2: LNHNV and YYDKDF (reference sequence). V lost 3 bases and J lost 1; bases outside the gene matches: 4. This CDR3 has 15 amino acids. The CDR3 region is CATSRGGTGNTEAFF. As DNA, the CDR3 is TGTGCCACCAGCAGGGGTGGGACAGGGAACACTGAAGCTTTCTTT.

The V gene is TRBV19, the J gene TRBJ2-7; possible D gene TRBD1, 5 bases. Deletions cut 5 bases from V and 6 bases from J, with 11 bases between. The germline V gene has CDR1 LNHDA and CDR2 SQIVND (reference sequence). The CDR3 loop spans 12 amino acids. The DNA for the CDR3 is TGTGCCAGTAGTCATAGGACAACCGAGCAGTACTTC. This translates into CASSHRTTEQYF. Looking up the rest from reference TRBV19 and TRBJ2-7 gives the full variable domain: DGGITQSPKYLFRKEGQNVTLSCEQNLNHDAMYWYRQDPGQGLRLIYYSQIVNDFQKGDIAEGYSVSREKKESFPLTVTSAQKNPTAFYLCASSHRTTEQYFGPGTRLTVT.

The V call is TRBV19, the J call TRBJ1-1; D might be TRBD1 (6 bases). CDR1 and CDR2 from the germline V gene are LNHDA and SQIVND (reference sequence). V lost 7 bases, J lost 3 bases, and 15 bases lay in between. The CDR3 has 14 amino acids. The CDR3 here is CASNRRGEDTEAFF. DNA of the CDR3: TGTGCCAGTAATCGCAGGGGAGAGGACACTGAAGCTTTCTTT.

This chain connects TRBV27 to TRBJ1-1; tentatively, D is TRBD1 (6 bases). This CDR3 has 13 amino acids. Between the trimmed V and J ends, which lost 6 bases and 3 bases, there was a span of 11 bases. Looked up from germline, CDR1 is MNHEY and CDR2 is SMNVEV (reference sequence). CDR3 region: CASRRDTDTEAFF. Written as DNA, the CDR3 is TGTGCCAGCAGGCGGGACACTGACACTGAAGCTTTCTTT.

This clone showed up just once. V usage is TRBV27 and J usage is TRBJ2-7; D may be TRBD1 (7 bases). V gave up 0 bases and J gave up 3 bases, with 18 bases separating them. The CDR3 length is 17 residues. Looked up from germline, CDR1 is MNHEY and CDR2 is SMNVEV (reference sequence). The CDR3 coding sequence is TGTGCCAGCAGTTTATCCAGGGGGGTCACAGCAAGCTACGAGCAGTACTTC. It yields the protein CASSLSRGVTASYEQYF.

The chain links TRBV29-1 to TRBJ1-4, with D tentatively TRBD1 (5 bases). Between the trimmed V and J ends, which lost 7 bases and 5 bases, there was a span of 14 bases. The CDR3 spans 13 residues. Germline assignment: CDR1 SQVTM and CDR2 ANQGSEA. The DNA of the CDR3 is TGCAGCGGGCTCCGGGACGGGAATGAAAAACTGTTTTTT. Amino acid sequence: CSGLRDGNEKLFF.

This clone was observed a few times. The rearrangement links TRBV27 to TRBJ1-1; a possible D gene is TRBD1 (6 bases). Germline CDR1 and CDR2: MNHEY and SMNVEV (reference sequence). CDR3 length equals 15 residues. The V end was cut by 6 bases, the J end by 8 bases, with 22 bases between. CDR3 sequence reads: CASRAMGGRELEAFF. CDR3 nucleotides: TGTGCCAGCAGGGCTATGGGGGGCAGAGAGCTAGAAGCTTTCTTT.

The chain couples TRBV7-2 to TRBJ2-5; D call uncertain. Trimming stripped 5 bases from V and 1 base from J, with 8 bases between. This CDR3 is 13 amino acids long. Germline CDR1 is SGHTA and CDR2 is FQGNSA. The CDR3: CASSPPSQETQYF. As DNA, the CDR3 is TGTGCCAGCAGCCCCCCCAGCCAAGAGACCCAGTACTTC.

The V call is TRBV7-2, the J call TRBJ2-1; no definite D call. This CDR3 has 14 amino acids. Trimming pared 1 base from V and 4 bases from J, leaving 8 bases between. The V gene's germline CDR1 is SGHTA and CDR2 FQGNSA. The CDR3 here is CASSLGGLYNEQFF. In DNA, the CDR3 is TGTGCCAGCAGCTTAGGGGGTCTTTACAATGAGCAGTTCTTC.

This clone was counted only a few times. The V gene is TRBV7-2, the J gene TRBJ1-5, with 7 nucleotides matching TRBD1. The J segment lost 3 bases and the V segment lost 5 bases, leaving 4 bases of the junction unmatched. The CDR3 totals 14 residues. Germline CDR1 SGHTA, CDR2 FQGNSA. CDR3 in DNA: TGTGCCAGCAGCCCTACAGGGGCCAATCAGCCCCAGCATTTT. This translates into CASSPTGANQPQHF. The full variable domain, with the rest looked up from reference TRBV7-2 and TRBJ1-5, is GAGVSQSPSNKVTEKGKDVELRCDPISGHTALYWYRQSLGQGLEFLIYFQGNSAPDKSGLPSDRFSAERTGGSVSTLTIQRTQQEDSAVYLCASSPTGANQPQHFGDGTRLSIL.

The V call is TRBV6-6, the J call TRBJ1-2; TRBD1 is a possible D gene (5 bases). The CDR3 is 13 residues long. Trimming took off 5 bases at V and 8 bases at J, with 15 bases between the two ends. Per the germline V gene, CDR1 is MNHNY and CDR2 is SVGAGI (reference sequence). The CDR3, as DNA: TGTGCCAGCAGTCGGGACGGACGGGGGGGCTACACCTTC. The encoded protein is CASSRDGRGGYTF.

The chain combines TRBV7-7 with TRBJ2-3; 9 bases fit TRBD2. Unmatched junction bases numbered 10, after V lost 5 bases and J lost 4 bases. Germline values: CDR1 SSHAT, CDR2 FNYEAQ (reference sequence). There are 16 residues in the CDR3. The CDR3 is CASSPGTSIAADTQYF. Written as DNA, the CDR3 is TGTGCCAGCAGCCCCGGGACTAGCATCGCCGCAGATACGCAGTATTTT. The entire variable domain, with the rest obtained from reference TRBV7-7 and TRBJ2-3, is as follows: GAGVSQSPRYKVTKRGQDVTLRCDPISSHATLYWYQQALGQGPEFLTYFNYEAQPDKSGLPSDRFSAERPEGSISTLTIQRTEQRDSAMYRCASSPGTSIAADTQYFGPGTRLTVL.

This clone has only a few counts. The chain links TRBV19 to TRBJ1-1; D uncertain. V gave up 1 base and J gave up 0 bases, with 6 bases separating them. This CDR3 contains 14 residues. Germline V gives CDR1 LNHDA, CDR2 SQIVND (reference sequence). CDR3 DNA sequence: TGTGCCAGTAGTATAGCCACACTGAACACTGAAGCTTTCTTT. Its protein is CASSIATLNTEAFF.